Described below is a single T cell receptor (beta chain) sequence and its context. These data come from a study of CD4 and CD8 cells across lung adenocarcinoma regions. The patients had localized lung adenocarcinoma, a non-small cell subtype. In TCRdb, the PCR reads were re-called with MiXCR into one record per CDR3 protein. Of 10,000 to 15,000 distinct CDR3 sequences in the sample, less than 70% were seen once. Germline assignment: CDR1 WNHNN and CDR2 SYGVQD (reference sequence). There are 14 residues in the CDR3. The V and J genes are TRBV10-1 and TRBJ2-3; 8 bases map to TRBD2. The end of the DNA is better explained by TRBJ2-7, so the J call may be wrong. The source of this sequence is a female donor with lung adenocarcinoma. The CD4 and CD8 labels of this study may be unreliable. Input material: CD8+ T cells from the margin of a lung tumor. The CDR3: CAGSGGPVQDTQYF. The CDR3 DNA reads TGCGCGGGGAGCGGGGGCCCTGTGCAGGATACGCAGTACTTC.